This paragraph covers one T cell receptor (beta chain) sequence. The data belong to a study of technical replicates of blood from a few donors. The data were produced by immunoSEQ multiplex PCR, yet TCRdb's version contains in-frame clones alone and is incomplete. Found here are 67,000 or so clones, about 95% of them singletons; the top ten hold less than 0.3%. Looked up from germline, CDR1 is SEHNR and CDR2 is FQNEAQ (reference sequence). With 2 bases removed from V and 7 bases from J, the gap between germline ends came to 17 bases. This CDR3 spans 15 amino acids. Specimen: T cells isolated from PBMCs. This chain connects TRBV7-9 to TRBJ1-2, with a weak D call TRBD1 (6 bases). The TCR was taken from a human donor in good health. CDR3 residues: CASSLSYRDFGGYTF. The CDR3 DNA sequence: TGTGCCAGCAGCTTATCTTACAGGGATTTCGGTGGCTACACCTTC.